The entry below gives a single T cell receptor beta chain sequence along with its context. The source of the sample is a study of blood T cell repertoires in COVID-19. About the study: PBMCs, B-cell-depleted T cells, or T cells were the source of the cDNA or gDNA that made up the material.

How the authors handled the data: How many nucleated cells were present was estimated from reference gene primer amplification. Clones were read by immunoSEQ multiplex PCR, and TCRdb kept only the in-frame ones, dropping some. The D gene and trimming were derived from the DNA, and the V and J assignments and clone size from that table. In the table there are approximately 75,000 clones, about 83% of which are singletons. Enrolled during active infection, Seattle patients were then followed longitudinally. This receptor was identified in a man in his thirties or forties with COVID-19, enrolled during active disease. Sequences were obtained from peripheral blood.

The CDR3 DNA is TGTGCCAGCAGTCTAAAGGGGGGCACAGATACGCAGTATTTT. This gives the protein CASSLKGGTDTQYF. The chain is built from TRBV7-6 and TRBJ2-3; weak D call: TRBD1 (6 bases). V was shortened by 6 bases and J by 1 base, with 11 bases between the two germline ends. This CDR3 has 14 residues. CDR1 is SGHVS and CDR2 is FNYEAQ in the germline V gene.